Described below is a single T cell receptor beta chain sequence and its context. The CDR3 extends over 14 amino acids. The germline gives CDR1 MNHEY, CDR2 SVGEGT. The V and J ends lost 5 bases and 4 bases, in that order; junction bases with no gene match: 6. The data belong to a study of blood T cell repertoires in COVID-19. Study in general: Sources were T cells, B-cell-depleted T cells, or PBMCs; the material itself was cDNA or gDNA.

Per the authors' pipeline: The authors estimated nucleated cell counts from reference gene primer amplification. Data came from immunoSEQ multiplex PCR; TCRdb stores just in-frame clones and leaves some out. V and J calls and clone size are those listed in that table; D and trimming were worked out from the DNA. The sample comprises tens of thousands of clones, 90% of which are singletons, and more than 4% rests with the top ten. The TCR comes from a human donor in a cohort sampled during active COVID-19. The chain carries TRBV6-2 or TRBV6-3 and TRBJ1-1, with 8 bases aligning to TRBD1. Sequencing input: peripheral blood. For the CDR3, the DNA is TGTGCCAGCAGTCCGCGAACAGGGGGCACTGAAGCTTTCTTT. Residues: CASSPRTGGTEAFF.